These T cell receptor beta chains were read from a single sample in a study of cytomegalovirus exposure and HLA in healthy donors. Assay: immunoSEQ multiplex PCR; the TCRdb copy retains only in-frame clones and omits some. The sample table includes 200,000 or so clones. Specimen: PBMCs. The source of these receptors is a girl aged 2 to 9 in good health and CMV-seropositive. The CDR3 runs from the conserved cysteine through the conserved F or W. A D gene is named only where the DNA matches it firmly.

j_call	v_call	d_call	cdr3_aa	cdr3_nt
TRBJ2-3	TRBV10-2	TRBD2	CASDPAGTDTQYF	TGCGCCAGCGACCCAGCGGGGACAGATACGCAGTATTTT
TRBJ2-1	TRBV6-5	NA	CASSYSRVNEQFF	TGTGCCAGCAGTTACTCGAGGGTCAATGAGCAGTTCTTC
TRBJ2-1	TRBV9	TRBD1	CASSPRTGDSEQFF	TGTGCCAGCAGCCCCCGGACAGGGGACAGTGAGCAGTTCTTC
TRBJ2-7	TRBV5-1	TRBD1	CASSSGQGSIYEQYF	TGCGCCAGCAGCTCAGGACAGGGTTCAATCTACGAGCAGTACTTC
TRBJ2-7	TRBV4-2	TRBD2	CASSQRLAGEKVKEQYF	TGTGCCAGCAGCCAACGACTAGCGGGAGAGAAAGTGAAGGAGCAGTACTTC
TRBJ1-5	TRBV6-1	NA	CASSDPQPQHF	TGTGCCAGCAGTGATCCGCAGCCCCAGCATTTT
TRBJ1-1	TRBV9	NA	CASSEAPAGPSSAFF	TGTGCCAGCAGCGAGGCCCCTGCAGGCCCAAGTTCGGCTTTCTTT
TRBJ2-1	TRBV29-1	NA	CSAPLETYNEQFF	TGCAGCGCCCCCTTGGAGACCTACAATGAGCAGTTCTTC
TRBJ2-1	TRBV19	TRBD2	CASSMLRGSYNEQFF	TGTGCCAGTAGTATGTTGCGGGGGAGCTACAATGAGCAGTTCTTC
TRBJ2-5	TRBV6-5	TRBD2	CASSPPLAGAYEQYF	TGTGCCAGCAGTCCCCCTCTAGCGGGAGCTTATGAGCAGTACTTC
TRBJ1-1	TRBV9	NA	CASSPQTGNTEAFF	TGTGCCAGCAGCCCCCAGACTGGAAACACTGAAGCTTTCTTT
TRBJ1-5	TRBV5-4	TRBD1	CASSPLPGQGVLGNQPQHF	TGTGCCAGCAGCCCTCTCCCGGGACAGGGAGTTCTCGGCAATCAGCCCCAGCATTTT
TRBJ2-5	TRBV2	NA	CASRGPYRETQYF	TGTGCCAGCAGGGGGCCTTATCGAGAGACCCAGTACTTC
TRBJ1-2	TRBV7-2	TRBD1	CASSFGQGGYTF	TGTGCCAGCAGCTTTGGACAGGGGGGCTACACCTTC
TRBJ2-7	TRBV30	TRBD1	CASKLGTGLREQYF	TGTGCCTCAAAACTTGGGACAGGGCTTCGCGAGCAGTACTTC
TRBJ1-5	TRBV5-6	TRBD1	CASSFTGGQPQHF	TGTGCCAGCAGCTTTACAGGGGGTCAGCCCCAGCATTTT
TRBJ2-7	TRBV11-2	NA	CASSPPSPGRNIYEQYF	TGTGCCAGCAGCCCCCCGTCTCCGGGGAGGAATATCTACGAGCAGTACTTC
TRBJ2-2	TRBV6-1	TRBD1	CASSYDRGGGELFF	TGTGCCAGCAGCTACGACAGGGGAGGCGGGGAGCTGTTTTTT
TRBJ1-2	TRBV27	NA	CASSSESLWAGGYTF	TGTGCCAGCAGTTCGGAAAGCCTTTGGGCTGGGGGCTACACCTTC
TRBJ1-2	TRBV27	NA	CASSPQDFGGYTF	TGTGCCAGCAGTCCTCAGGACTTCGGAGGCTACACCTTC
TRBJ2-7	TRBV14	NA	CASSHGSSYEQYF	TGTGCCAGCAGCCATGGCAGTTCCTACGAGCAGTACTTC
TRBJ2-2	TRBV27	NA	CASSLYRAGELFF	TGTGCCAGCAGTTTATACAGGGCCGGGGAGCTGTTTTTT
TRBJ2-1	TRBV5-1	NA	CASSFRTESSYNEQFF	TGCGCCAGCAGCTTCCGGACAGAAAGCTCCTACAATGAGCAGTTCTTC
TRBJ2-3	TRBV11-2	TRBD2	CASSLGTSGSGTDTQYF	TGTGCCAGCAGCTTAGGGACTAGCGGATCCGGCACAGATACGCAGTATTTT
TRBJ2-6	TRBV6-1	TRBD1	CASSAGTGDSGANVLTF	TGTGCCAGCAGTGCCGGGACAGGGGACTCTGGGGCCAACGTCCTGACTTTC
TRBJ2-1	TRBV5-1	TRBD1	CASTRDRGRREQFF	TGCGCCAGCACTCGGGACAGGGGGCGAAGGGAGCAGTTCTTC
TRBJ1-1	TRBV19	NA	CASSINYRAHEAFF	TGTGCCAGTAGTATCAATTACAGGGCGCATGAAGCTTTCTTT
TRBJ2-1	TRBV10-1	NA	CASSEWGQKQFF	TGCGCCAGCAGTGAGTGGGGACAAAAGCAGTTCTTC
TRBJ2-7	TRBV28	TRBD1	CASRDRGYEQYF	TGTGCCAGCCGGGACAGGGGCTACGAGCAGTACTTC